This is a list of T cell receptor beta chains from one sample in a study of blood T cells in healthy people across ages. From the 5' RACE reads, TCRdb called clonotypes with MiXCR, one entry per CDR3 protein. The sample contains hundreds of thousands of distinct CDR3 sequences, 45% to 70% of which appear only once. Sequenced material: blood. These receptors were collected from a man aged 35 to 55 in good health. CDR3s include the opening cysteine and the closing phenylalanine or tryptophan. A D gene is named only where the DNA matches it firmly. Clone size, where shown, is once, few, many, or a class for clones that have expanded.

. | TRBJ2-5 | . | TRBV10-3 | TGTGCCATCAAAACAGAGAGTGGAGGGGAGACCCAGTACTTC | CAIKTESGGETQYF
TRBD2 | TRBJ2-7 | few | TRBV4-2 | TGTGCCAGCAGCCAAGATTTGGGCGGGAGTTCGGGCGAGCAGTACTTC | CASSQDLGGSSGEQYF
TRBD1 | TRBJ2-5 | . | TRBV20-1 | TGCAGTGCTTGGCCCTCGACAGGGAAAGAGACCCAGTACTTC | CSAWPSTGKETQYF
. | TRBJ1-6 | . | TRBV20-1 | TGCAGTGCTAGCACACTTGATTATAATTCACCCCTCCACTTT | CSASTLDYNSPLHF
. | TRBJ1-4 | . | TRBV12-3/TRBV12-4 | TGTGCCAGCAGTTTACTTGTTGAAAAACTGTTTTTT | CASSLLVEKLFF
. | TRBJ2-6 | few | TRBV12-3/TRBV12-4 | TGTGCCAGCAGTCCTCTCTTTTCGGGGCTCCCTGGGGCCAACGTCCTGACTTTC | CASSPLFSGLPGANVLTF
. | TRBJ2-3 | few | TRBV7-9 | TGTGCCAGCAGCTCCCAGTTAGATACGCAGTATTTT | CASSSQLDTQYF
TRBD1 | TRBJ1-6 | . | TRBV12-3/TRBV12-4 | TGTGCCAGCGGGACAGGTGGGGGAGATTCACCCCTCCACTTT | CASGTGGGDSPLHF
. | TRBJ2-3 | few | TRBV19 | TGTGCCAGTAGTATCCCACCTCCCGGTGGTACGCAGTATTTT | CASSIPPPGGTQYF
TRBD1 | TRBJ2-5 | once | TRBV5-6 | TGTGCCAGCAGCTCGACAGGGGGACAGACCCAGTACTTC | CASSSTGGQTQYF
. | TRBJ2-3 | . | TRBV21-1 | TGTGCCAGCAGCAAACGGGAAGATACGCAGTATTTT | CASSKREDTQYF
TRBD1 | TRBJ1-6 | . | TRBV12-5 | TGTGCTAGTGGTTTGGTACGGGACAGGGCTTGGGATTCACCCCTCCACTTT | CASGLVRDRAWDSPLHF
. | TRBJ1-4 | few | TRBV2 | TGTGCCAGCAGTGACCTGGGGGATGAAAAACTGTTTTTT | CASSDLGDEKLFF
. | TRBJ2-1 | . | TRBV6-5 | TGTGCCAGCAGTTACATGACGGACAGCTACAATGAGCACTTCTTC | CASSYMTDSYNEHFF
. | TRBJ1-2 | . | TRBV20-1 | TGCAGTGCTTGGGCAGGGACCGGTTATGGCTACACCTTC | CSAWAGTGYGYTF
. | TRBJ1-4 | . | TRBV4-3 | TGCGCCAGCAGCCAAGTTTCCCCCAGCGAGGAAAAACTGTTTTTT | CASSQVSPSEEKLFF
. | TRBJ2-7 | . | TRBV3-1 | TGTGCCAGCAGCCGGACCTGGTCAGCCTACGAGCAGTACTTC | CASSRTWSAYEQYF
TRBD2 | TRBJ2-3 | . | TRBV7-3 | TGTGCCAGCAGCTACTCGGGGGGGTGGAAAACAGATACGCAGTATTTT | CASSYSGGWKTDTQYF
. | TRBJ2-3 | . | TRBV20-1 | TGCAGTGCTAGAGATGGGGGTGTGGTCGATACGCAGTATTTT | CSARDGGVVDTQYF
. | TRBJ2-5 | few | TRBV4-2 | TGTGCCAGCAGCCAACCGGGACAAGAAGAGACCCAGTACTTC | CASSQPGQEETQYF
TRBD2 | TRBJ2-7 | . | TRBV27 | TGCGCTTCCGTCAGGACTAGCGGAGCCCCCCACGAGCAGTACTTC | CASVRTSGAPHEQYF
. | TRBJ2-5 | . | TRBV19 | TGTGCCAGTACAAATCTAGACAGTCAAGAGACCCAGTACTTC | CASTNLDSQETQYF
TRBD2 | TRBJ2-3 | few | TRBV6-5 | TGTGCCAGCAGAACACTAGCGGGAGGGTCAGATACGCAGTATTTT | CASRTLAGGSDTQYF
. | TRBJ2-5 | . | TRBV28 | TGTGCCAGCAGCATCCACGGAGGGGGCCAAGAGACCCAGTACTTC | CASSIHGGGQETQYF
. | TRBJ2-5 | . | TRBV7-9 | TGTGCCAGCAGCTTTGGGGGGGCGCGTGGGACCCAGTACTTC | CASSFGGARGTQYF
TRBD2 | TRBJ2-7 | . | TRBV6-2/TRBV6-3 | TGTGCCAGCATAAAGGAGCCCGGGACTAGCGGTGCGGGCGAGCAGTACTTC | CASIKEPGTSGAGEQYF
. | TRBJ2-5 | . | TRBV14 | TGTGCCAGCAGCCAGCTTTTGGCGAGAGGAGAGACCCAGTACTTC | CASSQLLARGETQYF
. | TRBJ2-2 | . | TRBV12-3/TRBV12-4 | TGTGCCAGCAGCCGGGCGGACCTTACGCCTTACACCGGGGAGCTGTTTTTT | CASSRADLTPYTGELFF
. | TRBJ2-4 | . | TRBV7-2 | TGTGCCAGCAGCAAGGGACTTGGCTTTGACAAAAACATTCAGTACTTC | CASSKGLGFDKNIQYF
TRBD1 | TRBJ2-5 | . | TRBV6-5 | TGTGCCAGCAGTTATCGACCGACAGGGCAGGAAGAGACCCAGTACTTC | CASSYRPTGQEETQYF
TRBD2 | TRBJ2-1 | . | TRBV29-1 | TGCAGCGTTGAGAGCGGGAGGGCGAAAGAGCAGTTCTTC | CSVESGRAKEQFF
. | TRBJ2-3 | . | TRBV14 | TGTGCCAGCAGCCAAGAAGGCTTGACAGCAGGCACAGATACGCAGTATTTT | CASSQEGLTAGTDTQYF
. | TRBJ2-2 | . | TRBV29-1 | TGCAGCGCCAGCAGGGATGAGGTCACCGGGGAGCTGTTTTTT | CSASRDEVTGELFF
. | TRBJ1-4 | . | TRBV7-4 | TGTGCCAGCAGCTGGGGGCCGGGGGATCGTAATGAAAAACTGTTTTTT | CASSWGPGDRNEKLFF